These 19 T cell receptor beta chains were sequenced from one sample in a study of cytomegalovirus exposure and HLA in healthy donors (dated by TCRdb to about 2017). Library creation used the immunoSEQ multiplex PCR assay. For the multiplex PCR, a mixture combining 60 forward primers for TCR Vbeta segments and 13 reverse primers for TCR Jbeta segments was used. The immuneACCESS repertoire file appears here via TCRdb, limited to in-frame rearrangements. These files lack a portion of the clones; in checked studies, under half of the deficit traces to unresolved V genes, and the cause of the others is not known. The sample records about 94,000 clones, about four fifths of which are singletons. About a tenth of the sample is held by the ten biggest clonotypes. Sequencing was performed on PBMCs. The origin of the receptors is a human donor in good health.

There are many counts of this clone. The V gene is TRBV28, the J gene TRBJ2-7; 7 nucleotides match TRBD1. The V and J ends lost 6 bases and 6 bases, in that order; junction bases with no gene match: 14. Germline V gene lookup returns CDR1 MDHEN and CDR2 SYDVKM. There are 15 residues in the CDR3. CDR3 nucleotides: TGTGCCAGCAGCAAAAGCCTGACAGGGTCTAGCGAGCAGTACTTC. This sequence encodes CASSKSLTGSSEQYF.

A few counts support this clone. V is TRBV29-1 and J is TRBJ1-3; no clear D gene. V gave up 4 bases and J gave up 2 bases, with 9 bases separating them. The CDR3 length is 13 residues. Germline CDR1 reads SQVTM; CDR2 reads ANQGSEA. The CDR3 protein is CSVGIGAGNTIYF. In nucleotides, the CDR3 is TGCAGCGTTGGAATCGGGGCTGGAAACACCATATATTTT. The full variable domain, its missing parts supplied by reference TRBV29-1 and TRBJ1-3, is SAVISQKPSRDICQRGTSLTIQCQVDSQVTMMFWYRQQPGQSLTLIATANQGSEATYESGFVIDKFPISRPNLTFSTLTVSNMSPEDSSIYLCSVGIGAGNTIYFGEGSWLTVV.

This chain links TRBV28 with TRBJ1-1; D may be TRBD1 (6 bases). The germline gives CDR1 MDHEN, CDR2 SYDVKM. The CDR3 is 14 amino acids. Trimming stripped 5 bases from V and 3 bases from J, with 13 bases between. CDR3 region: CASSPGTSHTEAFF. Written as DNA, the CDR3 is TGTGCCAGCAGTCCCGGGACATCCCACACTGAAGCTTTCTTT.

The chain has TRBV19 and TRBJ1-5, with D perhaps TRBD1 (5 bases). CDR3 size: 13 residues. Trimming took 4 bases from V and 6 from J, leaving 10 bases between them. CDR1 and CDR2 (germline): LNHDA, SQIVND (reference sequence). The CDR3 DNA follows: TGTGCCAGTAGTACCAGGGTTACTCAGCCCCAGCATTTT. As protein: CASSTRVTQPQHF.

This rearrangement joins TRBV29-1 to TRBJ2-3, with 13 bases matching TRBD2. The germline V gene encodes CDR1 SQVTM and CDR2 ANQGSEA. V lost 6 bases to trimming and J lost 2 bases; unmatched junction nucleotides: 5. There are 15 residues in the CDR3. CDR3: CSVLTSGRDTDTQYF. The CDR3, as DNA: TGCAGCGTGCTAACTAGCGGGAGGGACACAGATACGCAGTATTTT.

The V call is TRBV6-1, the J call TRBJ2-5; TRBD2 might be the D (7 bases). This CDR3 has 15 amino acids. Trimming took off 7 bases at V and 5 bases at J, with 20 bases between the two ends. CDR1 and CDR2 (germline): MNHNS, SASEGT. The CDR3 nucleotides read TGTGCCAGCACCACCATGGGTGGGGGGGCGGAGACCCAGTACTTC. As protein: CASTTMGGGAETQYF.

This chain links TRBV10-3 with TRBJ1-3, with 7 bases identical to TRBD1. The germline gives CDR1 ENHRY, CDR2 SYGVKD. The trim removed 2 bases at V and 6 bases at J, leaving 10 bases unmatched. The CDR3 totals 16 residues. DNA for the CDR3: TGTGCCATCAGTGAGGAGGGACAGATGAAAATAAACACCATATATTTT. Its protein product is CAISEEGQMKINTIYF.

The V call is TRBV25-1, the J call TRBJ1-1, with a tentative D call TRBD1 (5 bases). The CDR3 runs 13 residues. Germline V gene data show CDR1 as MGHDK and CDR2 as SYGVNS. With 3 bases removed from V and 7 bases from J, the gap between germline ends came to 12 bases. The CDR3, as DNA: TGTGCCAGCAGTGACCCAATAGGGGATGAAGCTTTCTTT. Protein sequence: CASSDPIGDEAFF. Full variable domain (rest looked up from reference TRBV25-1 and TRBJ1-1): EADIYQTPRYLVIGTGKKITLECSQTMGHDKMYWYQQDPGMELHLIHYSYGVNSTEKGDLSSESTVSRIRTEHFPLTLESARPSHTSQYLCASSDPIGDEAFFGQGTRLTVV.

The chain recombines TRBV29-1 with TRBJ2-7; 8 bases are a match to TRBD1. The CDR3 sequence is 12 residues long. V lost 4 bases and J lost 4; bases outside the gene matches: 3. Germline V CDR1 and CDR2: SQVTM, ANQGSEA. The CDR3 is CSVATGGYEQYF. CDR3 coding DNA: TGCAGCGTTGCAACAGGGGGTTACGAGCAGTACTTC.

The genes are TRBV6-1 and TRBJ1-4; TRBD1 is a possible D gene (6 bases). Trimming removed 6 bases from V and 4 bases from J, with 9 bases in between. This CDR3 has 13 residues. Germline values: CDR1 MNHNS, CDR2 SASEGT. In nucleotides, the CDR3 is TGTGCCAGCAGGAGACAGGTTAATGAAAAACTGTTTTTT. Translated, it gives CASRRQVNEKLFF.

The chain uses TRBV27 and TRBJ1-1; the D is unclear. The CDR3 runs to 17 residues. V gave up 6 bases and J gave up 3 bases, with 23 bases separating them. Per germline, CDR1 MNHEY and CDR2 SMNVEV (reference sequence). The CDR3 is CASRRPKTGVLDTEAFF. The CDR3 DNA sequence: TGTGCCAGCAGACGCCCTAAAACGGGTGTTTTAGACACTGAAGCTTTCTTT.

V usage is TRBV11-2 and J usage is TRBJ2-5, with D possibly being TRBD2 (6 bases). The CDR3 is 14 amino acids. V was cut by 3 bases and J by 5 bases, with 13 bases left in between. Germline assignment: CDR1 SGHAT and CDR2 FQNNGV. For the CDR3, the DNA is TGTGCCAGCAGCTTTCCGACTAGATTGGAGACCCAGTACTTC. Translated: CASSFPTRLETQYF.

This chain uses TRBV4-1 with TRBJ1-1; TRBD1 might be the D (5 bases). The CDR3 sequence is 15 residues long. V was pared by 1 base and J by 3 bases, with 12 bases between. Germline loops: CDR1 MGHRA, CDR2 YSYEKL. In nucleotides, the CDR3 is TGCGCCAGCAGCCAAGGGCGCAGGGCCGACACTGAAGCTTTCTTT. Encoded protein: CASSQGRRADTEAFF.

This rearrangement joins TRBV6-1 to TRBJ2-7, with 7 bases matching TRBD2. Germline V gene data show CDR1 as MNHNS and CDR2 as SASEGT. V lost 6 bases and J lost 0; bases outside the gene matches: 5. The CDR3 contains 14 residues. This chain's CDR3 is CASSPPSGSYEQYF. The CDR3 nucleotides read TGTGCCAGCAGCCCCCCTAGCGGCTCCTACGAGCAGTACTTC.

The V call is TRBV30, the J call TRBJ2-3, with TRBD1 matching over 7 bases. Looked up from germline, CDR1 is GTSNPN and CDR2 is SVGIG (reference sequence). The CDR3 is 13 residues long. With 3 bases clipped from V and 4 bases from J, the junction kept 4 bases outside the gene matches. The CDR3 loop is CAWRRTGADTQYF. The CDR3 DNA is TGTGCCTGGAGGCGGACAGGTGCAGATACGCAGTATTTT.

This sequence joins TRBV5-1 and TRBJ1-6; 11 nucleotides match TRBD1. Germline V gives CDR1 SGHRS, CDR2 YFSETQ. V was pared by 2 bases and J by 7 bases, with 5 bases of the junction left unmatched. The CDR3 covers 16 residues. CDR3 loop: CASSLSRDRGNSPLHF. CDR3 nucleotides: TGCGCCAGCAGCTTATCCCGGGACAGGGGGAATTCACCCCTCCACTTT.

V gene TRBV7-9 combines with J gene TRBJ2-1; D call uncertain. CDR1 is SEHNR, CDR2 FQNEAQ, per germline (reference sequence). The CDR3 contains 12 residues. V shed 1 base and J shed 9 bases, with 7 bases lying between them. The CDR3 DNA reads TGTGCCAGCAGCTTAGATCGGGTTGAGCAGTTCTTC. Translated: CASSLDRVEQFF.

This chain's CDR3 is CASSRESNQPQHF. The DNA of the CDR3 is TGTGCCAGCAGCAGGGAGTCTAATCAGCCCCAGCATTTT. The chain has TRBV9 and TRBJ1-5, with D unclear. The CDR3 has 13 amino acids. V lost 4 bases, J lost 4 bases, and 9 bases lay in between. Germline CDR1 is SGDLS and CDR2 is YYNGEE.

The chain joins TRBV21-1 to TRBJ1-2; the tabulated D call, TRBD1, remains unverified against the DNA. TRBV21-1 corresponds to a pseudogene. The CDR3 consists of 15 residues. The CDR3 DNA reads TGTGCCAGCAGCAAAGCGCAGAGGACACATTATGGCTACACCTTC. Residues: CASSKAQRTHYGYTF.